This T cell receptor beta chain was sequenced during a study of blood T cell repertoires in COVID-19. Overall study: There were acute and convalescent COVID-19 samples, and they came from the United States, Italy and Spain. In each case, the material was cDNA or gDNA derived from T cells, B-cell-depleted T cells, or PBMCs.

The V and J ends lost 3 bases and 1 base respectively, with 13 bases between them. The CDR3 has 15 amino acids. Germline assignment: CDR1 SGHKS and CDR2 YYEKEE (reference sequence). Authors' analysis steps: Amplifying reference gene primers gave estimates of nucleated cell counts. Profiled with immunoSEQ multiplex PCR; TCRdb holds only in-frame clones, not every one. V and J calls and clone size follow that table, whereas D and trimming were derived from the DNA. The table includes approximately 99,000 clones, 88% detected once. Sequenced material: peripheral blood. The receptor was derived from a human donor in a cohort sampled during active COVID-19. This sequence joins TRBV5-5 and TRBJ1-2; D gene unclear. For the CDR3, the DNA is TGTGCCAGCAGCTGGACCATCGGGGATAACTATGGCTACACCTTC. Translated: CASSWTIGDNYGYTF.